Listed here are 28 T cell receptor beta chains from one sample, sequenced in a study of blood T cell repertoires in COVID-19 (dated by TCRdb to about 2020). Libraries were constructed by the immunoSEQ multiplex PCR assay. TCRdb took over this immuneACCESS table, retaining in-frame rearrangements with V and J assigned. Such tables are incomplete; in checked studies, under half of the missing clones stem from an unresolved V gene, and the remainder is unexplained. This sample gives some 150,000 clones in total; about 90% of them show up just once. The top ten clones comprise under 3% of the sample. Sequenced input: peripheral blood. Receptors were obtained from a human donor in a cohort sampled during active COVID-19.

The J gene is TRBJ1-5, the V gene TRBV19; 9 bases are shared with TRBD1. Germline CDR1 reads LNHDA; CDR2 reads SQIVND (reference sequence). The V and J ends lost 6 bases and 4 bases, in that order; junction bases with no gene match: 4. This CDR3 has 14 amino acids. CDR3 protein: CASRTGGGNQPQHF. CDR3 sequence (DNA): TGTGCCAGTAGGACAGGGGGGGGAAATCAGCCCCAGCATTTT.

The J gene is TRBJ2-7, the V gene TRBV19, with 8 bases fitting TRBD1. J gave up 2 bases and V 6 bases, and 6 bases lay outside the gene matches. The CDR3 length is 14 residues. The germline V gene has CDR1 LNHDA and CDR2 SQIVND (reference sequence). CDR3 protein: CASRLTGDAYEQYF. The CDR3 DNA sequence: TGTGCCAGTAGGTTGACAGGGGATGCCTACGAGCAGTACTTC.

This clone is a singleton in its sample. V and J are TRBV28 and TRBJ1-5; 8 bases fit TRBD1. CDR3 length equals 17 residues. J was trimmed by 1 base and V by 3 bases; bases with no gene match: 8. Germline V gene lookup returns CDR1 MDHEN and CDR2 SYDVKM. CDR3 in amino acids: CASSLVSRTGSNQPQHF. DNA of the CDR3: TGTGCCAGCAGTTTGGTATCACGGACAGGGAGCAATCAGCCCCAGCATTTT.

J is TRBJ1-4 and V is TRBV5-4, with 11 bases identical to TRBD1. V lost 2 bases and J lost 5; bases outside the gene matches: 2. This CDR3 region has 15 residues. CDR1 and CDR2 from the germline V gene are SGHNT and YYREEE (reference sequence). DNA for the CDR3: TGTGCCAGCAGCTTAAGGGACAGGGGGAATGAAAAACTGTTTTTT. Translating it yields CASSLRDRGNEKLFF.

The chain joins TRBV10-3 to TRBJ2-5; the D gene is possibly TRBD1 (5 bases). Deletions cut 0 bases from V and 2 bases from J, with 7 bases between. Germline CDR1 is ENHRY and CDR2 is SYGVKD. The CDR3 runs to 14 residues. Written as DNA, the CDR3 is TGTGCCATCAGTGAGTCGTCAGGGCAAGAGACCCAGTACTTC. Translated, it gives CAISESSGQETQYF.

This clone was seen only a few times. This chain links TRBV12-3 or TRBV12-4 with TRBJ1-3; D is unresolved. The CDR3 is 13 amino acids. Trimming left V 6 bases short and J 0 bases short, with 6 bases between. The CDR3, as DNA: TGTGCCAGCAGGGAGTACTCTGGAAACACCATATATTTT. Translating it yields CASREYSGNTIYF.

The CDR3 bases are TGCGCCAGCAGTGACGCCGGACAGGGGTCTAATCAGCCCCAGCATTTT. Translation gives CASSDAGQGSNQPQHF. The chain joins TRBV10-2 to TRBJ1-5; 9 bases agree with TRBD1. The length of the CDR3 is 16 residues. Germline loops: CDR1 WSHSY, CDR2 SAAADI. With 3 bases clipped from V and 4 bases from J, the junction kept 7 bases outside the gene matches.

Written as DNA, the CDR3 is TGTGCCAGCAGTTACCGAAGCGGGAGTTCCTACGAGCAGTACTTC. Protein product: CASSYRSGSSYEQYF. The J gene is TRBJ2-7, the V gene TRBV6-6; 8 nucleotides line up with TRBD2. CDR3 size: 15 residues. Per germline, CDR1 MNHNY and CDR2 SVGAGI (reference sequence). Trimming cost V 2 bases and J 1 base; bases outside gene matches: 4.

This rearrangement joins TRBV5-4 to TRBJ1-1, with D possibly matching TRBD1 (6 bases). Germline V gene data show CDR1 as SGHNT and CDR2 as YYREEE (reference sequence). Trimming took 4 bases from V and 4 from J, leaving 11 bases between them. The length of the CDR3 is 13 residues. The CDR3 DNA reads TGTGCCAGCAGCATGACAGGTAGCACTGAAGCTTTCTTT. It codes for CASSMTGSTEAFF.

CDR3 residues: CASNSGTGGWNEQFF. In DNA form, the CDR3 reads TGTGCCAGCAACTCCGGGACAGGGGGCTGGAATGAGCAGTTCTTC. The chain employs TRBV5-8 and TRBJ2-1, with 12 bases aligning to TRBD1. CDR1 is SGHTS, CDR2 YDEGEE, per germline. The V segment lost 6 bases and the J segment 7 bases; nucleotides outside the gene matches: 8. The CDR3 extends over 15 amino acids.

CDR3 amino acids: CASSLRAGHPNGYTF. CDR3 coding DNA: TGTGCCAGCAGCTTACGAGCGGGACACCCAAATGGCTACACCTTC. The chain uses TRBV7-3 and TRBJ1-2, with D possibly TRBD1 on 6 matching bases. Trimming removed 2 bases at V and 6 bases at J, with 16 bases between. The germline V gene encodes CDR1 SGHTA and CDR2 FQGTGA. The CDR3 consists of 15 residues.

The chain is built from TRBV6-5 and TRBJ2-7; 8 nucleotides line up with TRBD1. Per germline, CDR1 MNHEY and CDR2 SVGAGI. The CDR3 is 14 amino acids. V was clipped by 2 bases and J by 2 bases; unmatched bases: 2. The CDR3 bases are TGTGCCAGCAGTTACACAGGGGGGACCTACGAGCAGTACTTC. Translation: CASSYTGGTYEQYF.

This rearrangement joins TRBV12-3 or TRBV12-4 to TRBJ2-1; D remains unclear. Trimming stripped 3 bases from V and 4 bases from J, with 4 bases between. The CDR3 spans 12 residues. CDR3 residues: CASSFEYNEQFF. For the CDR3, the DNA is TGTGCCAGCAGTTTTGAGTACAATGAGCAGTTCTTC.

V and J are TRBV14 and TRBJ2-7; no definite D call. Trimming took 1 base from V and 3 from J, leaving 7 bases between them. The germline gives CDR1 SGHDN, CDR2 FVKESK. The CDR3 runs 13 residues. CDR3 residues: CASSQANSYEQYF. The CDR3 nucleotides are TGTGCCAGCAGCCAAGCGAACAGCTACGAGCAGTACTTC.

The V call is TRBV19, the J call TRBJ2-7; 12 bases line up with TRBD2. The CDR3 sequence is 16 residues long. Germline CDR1 LNHDA, CDR2 SQIVND (reference sequence). Trimming cost V 6 bases and J 3 bases; bases outside gene matches: 9. CDR3 DNA: TGTGCCAGTAGCTCGACTAGCGGGGGATCCGTCTACGAGCAGTACTTC. It encodes CASSSTSGGSVYEQYF.

The DNA for the CDR3 is TGTGCCACCAGTAGTCTAGCGGGATACCAAGAGACCCAGTACTTC. Translation: CATSSLAGYQETQYF. V gene TRBV24-1 combines with J gene TRBJ2-5; TRBD2 matches at 9 bases. The ends lost 6 bases at V and 0 bases at J; junction bases unmatched: 4. This CDR3 is built from 15 residues. CDR1 and CDR2 (germline): KGHDR, SFDVKD.

The chain employs TRBV18 and TRBJ2-5; 7 positions agree with TRBD2. The J segment lost 7 bases and the V segment lost 2 bases, leaving 4 bases of the junction unmatched. CDR1 KGHSH and CDR2 LQKENI come from the germline V gene. The length of the CDR3 is 13 residues. CDR3 protein: CASSPAGEPTQYF. The CDR3 DNA is TGTGCCAGCTCACCAGCGGGAGAGCCGACCCAGTACTTC.

This clone showed up just a few times. The rearrangement joins TRBV5-4 to TRBJ2-7; D may be TRBD1 (5 bases). Per germline, CDR1 SGHNT and CDR2 YYREEE (reference sequence). The germline V and J ends were trimmed by 0 bases and 5 bases, with 18 bases remaining between them. This CDR3 is 16 amino acids long. The CDR3 DNA follows: TGTGCCAGCAGCTTGGGGGGCAGGGTGGATGTCCACGAGCAGTACTTC. Protein product: CASSLGGRVDVHEQYF.

The count of this clone is one. The rearrangement links TRBV20-1 to TRBJ2-7, with D uncertain. V lost 3 bases and J lost 3, with 15 bases in between. The length of the CDR3 is 14 residues. The V gene's germline CDR1 is DFQATT and CDR2 SNEGSKA (reference sequence). CDR3 sequence (DNA): TGCAGTGCTAGTGTGTCAGTCGCGGACTACGAGCAGTACTTC. Translation: CSASVSVADYEQYF.

The genes are TRBV27 and TRBJ2-7, with 7 nucleotides matching TRBD1. V lost 8 bases, J lost 4 bases, and 8 bases stayed unmatched. Germline CDR1 MNHEY, CDR2 SMNVEV (reference sequence). The CDR3 consists of 13 residues. CDR3 nucleotides: TGTGCCAGCTCACCGGGACAGCTATACGAGCAGTACTTC. It codes for CASSPGQLYEQYF.

V gene TRBV9 combines with J gene TRBJ2-1; 8 positions agree with TRBD1. CDR3 size: 15 residues. The trim removed 1 base at V and 6 bases at J, leaving 6 bases unmatched. In germline, CDR1 is SGDLS, CDR2 YYNGEE. The CDR3 sequence is CASSVSGTGLNEQFF. CDR3 coding DNA: TGTGCCAGCAGCGTATCCGGGACAGGACTCAATGAGCAGTTCTTC.

This clone was seen just once. The chain has TRBV7-9 and TRBJ2-1; maybe TRBD2 (6 bases). Germline V gene lookup returns CDR1 SEHNR and CDR2 FQNEAQ (reference sequence). The ends were cut back, 5 bases at V and 6 bases at J, with 8 bases in the middle. The CDR3 consists of 12 residues. The CDR3 nucleotides are TGTGCCAGCAGCCCCGGGAGCAATGAGCAGTTCTTC. This gives the protein CASSPGSNEQFF.

This clone appeared a few times. The gene calls are TRBV5-4 and TRBJ1-6; D remains ambiguous. There are 15 residues in the CDR3. Germline loops: CDR1 SGHNT, CDR2 YYREEE (reference sequence). Trimming removed 3 bases at V and 5 bases at J, with 12 bases between. CDR3 region: CASSSQRANNSPLHF. The CDR3, as DNA: TGTGCCAGCAGCTCACAGAGGGCGAATAATTCACCCCTCCACTTT.

The chain couples TRBV9 to TRBJ1-2, with 12 positions matching TRBD1. V trimming: 3 bases; J trimming: 4 bases; junction bases outside the gene matches: 10. This CDR3 region has 17 residues. Germline V gives CDR1 SGDLS, CDR2 YYNGEE. CDR3 in amino acids: CASSGGAGTGGVYGYTF. CDR3 coding DNA: TGTGCCAGCAGCGGGGGTGCCGGGACAGGGGGCGTCTATGGCTACACCTTC.

This clone is a singleton in its sample. This chain joins TRBV28 and TRBJ2-3; the match to TRBD2 covers 10 bases. Losses at the gene ends were 5 bases for V and 2 bases for J; bases not matched to a gene: 10. In germline, CDR1 is MDHEN, CDR2 SYDVKM. The CDR3 has 17 amino acids. The CDR3 reads CASSTTPLAGITDTQYF. CDR3 DNA sequence: TGTGCCAGCAGTACTACACCACTAGCGGGGATCACAGATACGCAGTATTTT.

This clone is a singleton in its sample. The chain couples TRBV12-3 or TRBV12-4 to TRBJ2-7; a possible D gene is TRBD1 (6 bases). V dropped 3 bases and J dropped 1 base, with 7 bases sitting between them. The CDR3 totals 13 residues. CDR3 in DNA: TGTGCCAGCAGTTTGGACAGTTCCTACGAGCAGTACTTC. It specifies CASSLDSSYEQYF.

J is TRBJ2-2 and V is TRBV5-8; D perhaps matches TRBD2 (5 bases). Trimming took 0 bases from V and 6 from J, leaving 15 bases between them. Germline CDR1 is SGHTS and CDR2 is YDEGEE. There are 16 residues in the CDR3. The chain's CDR3 is CASSLVRDFLAGELFF. CDR3 DNA: TGTGCCAGCAGCTTGGTACGGGATTTCCTCGCCGGGGAGCTGTTTTTT. Using reference TRBV5-8 and TRBJ2-2 for the parts outside the CDR3, the full variable domain is EAGVTQSPTHLIKTRGQQATLRCSPISGHTSVYWYQQALGLGLQFLLWYDEGEERNRGNFPPRFSGRQFPNYSSELNVNALELEDSALYLCASSLVRDFLAGELFFGEGSRLTVL.

V usage is TRBV29-1 and J usage is TRBJ1-2, with 10 bases that match TRBD1. This CDR3 has 14 residues. Germline-derived CDR1 and CDR2 are SQVTM and ANQGSEA. CDR3 coding DNA: TGCAGGGGGACAGGGGAGAGCAGAGTGAATGGCTACACCTTC. This codes for CRGTGESRVNGYTF.